The clone carrying this TCR beta chain was seen just once. A Seattle source enrolled patients during active infection and followed them longitudinally. In the original processing: Amplification of reference gene primers provided the estimated nucleated cell counts. Produced via immunoSEQ multiplex PCR; TCRdb's table is partial and in-frame only. V, J and clone size were drawn from that table, and D and trimming were deduced from the DNA. The sample lists under 200,000 clones, 75% to 85% seen once, with more than 7% in the top ten. The data are from a study of blood T cell repertoires in COVID-19. Study summary: The United States, Italy and Spain provided the acute and convalescent COVID-19 samples. Sample material is recorded as cDNA or gDNA derived from T cells, B-cell-depleted T cells, or PBMCs.

Germline V gives CDR1 SGHTA, CDR2 FQGNSA. The CDR3 length is 14 residues. V lost 1 base, J lost 3 bases, and 1 base stayed unmatched. Sequencing used peripheral blood. V and J are TRBV7-2 and TRBJ2-7; TRBD2 aligns across 9 bases. This clonotype was obtained from a woman between 55 and 75 years old with COVID-19, enrolled during active disease. Here the CDR3 reads CASSLGLADYEQYF. The CDR3 bases are TGTGCCAGCAGCTTAGGACTAGCGGACTACGAGCAGTACTTC.